This is a list of T cell receptor beta chains from one sample in a study of blood T cell repertoires in COVID-19. Profiling relied on immunoSEQ multiplex PCR, and the TCRdb table lists in-frame clones only, not all of them. The data contain about 53,000 clones, roughly 89% of them singletons. Sequencing was done on a sample of peripheral blood. These TCRs come from a man aged 50 to 60 with acute or convalescent COVID-19. Both conserved end residues are part of each CDR3. A D gene is named only where the DNA matches it firmly. Clone size is given for some rows only: seen once, a few or many times, or a class if the clone is expanded.

>TRBD1|TRBV6-2/TRBV6-3|.|TRBJ1-5
TGTGCCAGCAGTTACCAATTTCACGGGACAGCCCACAATCAGCCCCAGCATTTT
CASSYQFHGTAHNQPQHF
>.|TRBV6-5|.|TRBJ2-3
TGTGCCAGCAGGGTAGAGAGCACAGATACGCAGTATTTT
CASRVESTDTQYF
>TRBD1|TRBV9|.|TRBJ2-1
TGTGCCAGCAGCGCCGAATGGACAGGGGGTCGGTATGAGCAGTTCTTC
CASSAEWTGGRYEQFF
>TRBD2|TRBV19|.|TRBJ2-1
TGTGCCAGTAGGCAGCGGGGGTACAATGAGCAGTTCTTC
CASRQRGYNEQFF
>.|TRBV3-1/TRBV3-2|.|TRBJ2-1
TGTGCCAGCAGCCAAGATATCAGCAGGGGTTCCTACAATGAGCAGTTCTTC
CASSQDISRGSYNEQFF
>.|TRBV11-2|.|TRBJ1-5
TGTGCCAGCAGCCGAGACAGGTATAGCAATCAGCCCCAGCATTTT
CASSRDRYSNQPQHF
>TRBD2|TRBV9|.|TRBJ2-5
TGTGCCAGCAGCGTAGGTTCGACTAGCGGCGGTCAAGAGACCCAGTACTTC
CASSVGSTSGGQETQYF
>.|TRBV12-3/TRBV12-4|few|TRBJ1-5
TGTGCCAGCAGTTTGGCCTCCCAACCGCCCCAGCATTTT
CASSLASQPPQHF
>.|TRBV27|.|TRBJ1-3
TGTGCCAGCAGTTTACAACAGGGCTTCGGAAACACCATATATTTT
CASSLQQGFGNTIYF
>TRBD1|TRBV25-1|.|TRBJ2-2
TGTGCCAGCACTAACAGGGGGTACACCGGGGAGCTGTTTTTT
CASTNRGYTGELFF
>.|TRBV6-5|.|TRBJ1-5
TGTGCCAGCCATCTTTCGGGTGGCAATCAGCCCCAGCATTTT
CASHLSGGNQPQHF
>.|TRBV9|.|TRBJ1-2
TGTGCCAGCAGCACCTCCCGCACGGGTGGCTACACCTTC
CASSTSRTGGYTF
>TRBD2|TRBV6-5|.|TRBJ2-7
TGTGCCAGCGGGCGCGCGGGACTAGTTGAAATTGAGCAGTACTTC
CASGRAGLVEIEQYF
>.|TRBV20-1|.|TRBJ2-1
TGCAGTGCTAGTCCTTTTAGAGGGAATAGTCGGGAGCAGTTCTTC
CSASPFRGNSREQFF
>.|TRBV2|.|TRBJ1-1
TGTGCCAGCAGTGAACGGCCAGGCAGTCACACTGAAGCTTTCTTT
CASSERPGSHTEAFF
>.|TRBV7-8|.|TRBJ2-5
TGTGCCAGCAGCCCGGGGACTTTCCAAGAGACCCAGTACTTC
CASSPGTFQETQYF
>TRBD1|TRBV6-4|.|TRBJ1-5
TGTGCCAGCAGCAACAGGGGGCGCGGTAGCAATCAGCCCCAGCATTTT
CASSNRGRGSNQPQHF
>.|TRBV27|once|TRBJ2-1
TGTGCCAGCAGTCCCTCCTCTGGACAAAACAATGAGCAGTTCTTC
CASSPSSGQNNEQFF
>TRBD1|TRBV18|.|TRBJ1-2
TGTGCCAGCTCATTCATTGACAGGGTAGACTATGGCTACACCTTC
CASSFIDRVDYGYTF
>TRBD2|TRBV5-1|once|TRBJ2-3
TGCGCCAGCAGCTTTGGGTCGACGGGAGGCTCCACAGATACGCAGTATTTT
CASSFGSTGGSTDTQYF
>TRBD1|TRBV7-9|.|TRBJ1-1
TGTGCCAGCAGCTTAGCAGGCGGACAGGGATTGAACACTGAAGCTTTCTTT
CASSLAGGQGLNTEAFF
>.|TRBV13|.|TRBJ2-7
TGTGCCAGCAGCCGAGACAGGACCCCCACCTACGAGCAGTACTTC
CASSRDRTPTYEQYF